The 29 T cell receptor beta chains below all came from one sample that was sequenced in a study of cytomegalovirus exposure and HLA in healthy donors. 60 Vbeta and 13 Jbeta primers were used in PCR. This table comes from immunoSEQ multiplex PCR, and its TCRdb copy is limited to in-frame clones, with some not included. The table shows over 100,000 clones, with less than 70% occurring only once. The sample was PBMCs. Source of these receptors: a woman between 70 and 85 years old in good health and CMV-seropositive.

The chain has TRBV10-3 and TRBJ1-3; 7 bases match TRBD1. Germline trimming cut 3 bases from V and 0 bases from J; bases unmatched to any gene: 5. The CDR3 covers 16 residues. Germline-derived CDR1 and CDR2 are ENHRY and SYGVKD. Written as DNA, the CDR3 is TGTGCCATCAGTGACTCCGGGACAGCCTCTGGAAACACCATATATTTT. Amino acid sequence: CAISDSGTASGNTIYF.

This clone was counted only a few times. The CDR3 protein is CASSPQGALNYGYTF. The CDR3 DNA reads TGTGCCAGCTCACCGCAGGGGGCGCTCAACTATGGCTACACCTTC. The chain is built from TRBV18 and TRBJ1-2, with 8 bases that match TRBD1. The CDR3 length is 15 residues. The germline CDR1 and CDR2 sequences are KGHSH and LQKENI. Trimming removed 3 bases from V and 2 bases from J; junction bases left unmatched: 5.

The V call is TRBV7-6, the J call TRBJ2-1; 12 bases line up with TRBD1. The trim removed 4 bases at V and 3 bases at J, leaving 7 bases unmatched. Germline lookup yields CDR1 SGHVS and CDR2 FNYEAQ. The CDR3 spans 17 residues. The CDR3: CASSSPGQGAGYNEQFF. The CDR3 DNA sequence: TGTGCCAGCAGCTCTCCGGGACAGGGGGCCGGCTACAATGAGCAGTTCTTC. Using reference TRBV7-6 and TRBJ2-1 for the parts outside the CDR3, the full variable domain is GAGVSQSPRYKVTKRGQDVALRCDPISGHVSLYWYRQALGQGPEFLTYFNYEAQQDKSGLPNDRFSAERPEGSISTLTIQRTEQRDSAMYRCASSSPGQGAGYNEQFFGPGTRLTVL.

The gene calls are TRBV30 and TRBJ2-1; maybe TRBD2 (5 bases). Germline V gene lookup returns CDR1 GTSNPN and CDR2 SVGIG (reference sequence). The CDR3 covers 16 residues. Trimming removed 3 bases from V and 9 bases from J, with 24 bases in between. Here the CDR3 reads CAWSAHRGVSYGEQFF. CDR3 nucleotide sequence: TGTGCCTGGAGCGCACACCGGGGAGTTTCTTATGGTGAGCAGTTCTTC.

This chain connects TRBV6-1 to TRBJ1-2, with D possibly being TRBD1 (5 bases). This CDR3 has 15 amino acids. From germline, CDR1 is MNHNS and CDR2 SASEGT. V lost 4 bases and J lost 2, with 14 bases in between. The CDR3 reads CASSGGTPVNYGYTF. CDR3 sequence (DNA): TGTGCCAGCAGTGGCGGGACTCCTGTGAACTATGGCTACACCTTC.

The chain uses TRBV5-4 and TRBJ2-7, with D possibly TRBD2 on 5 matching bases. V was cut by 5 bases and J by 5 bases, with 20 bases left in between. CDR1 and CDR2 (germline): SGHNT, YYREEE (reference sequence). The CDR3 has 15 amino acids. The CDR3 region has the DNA TGTGCCAGCAGAACCACCGGGAAGGCTCTCGACGAGCAGTACTTC. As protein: CASRTTGKALDEQYF.

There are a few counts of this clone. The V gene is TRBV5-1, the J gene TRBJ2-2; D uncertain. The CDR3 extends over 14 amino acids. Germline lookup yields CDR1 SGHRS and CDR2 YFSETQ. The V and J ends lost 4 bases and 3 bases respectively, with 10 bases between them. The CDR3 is CASSPLLDTGELFF. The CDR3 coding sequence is TGCGCCAGCAGCCCGCTATTGGACACCGGGGAGCTGTTTTTT.

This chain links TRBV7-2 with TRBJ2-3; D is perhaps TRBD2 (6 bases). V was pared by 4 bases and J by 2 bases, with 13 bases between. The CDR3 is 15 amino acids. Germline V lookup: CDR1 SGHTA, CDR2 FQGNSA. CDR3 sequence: CASSWGVGYTDTQYF. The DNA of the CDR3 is TGTGCCAGCAGCTGGGGGGTGGGGTACACAGATACGCAGTATTTT.

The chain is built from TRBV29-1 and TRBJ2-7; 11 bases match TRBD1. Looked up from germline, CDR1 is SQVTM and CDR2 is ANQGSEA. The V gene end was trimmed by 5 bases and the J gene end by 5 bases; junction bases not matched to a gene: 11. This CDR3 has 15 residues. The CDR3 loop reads CSVRTGTGGRNEQYF. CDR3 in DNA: TGCAGCGTTCGTACCGGGACAGGGGGTAGGAACGAGCAGTACTTC.

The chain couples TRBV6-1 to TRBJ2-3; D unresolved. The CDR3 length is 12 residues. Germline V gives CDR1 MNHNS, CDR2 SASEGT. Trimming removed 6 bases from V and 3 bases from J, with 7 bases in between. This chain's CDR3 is CASSRATDTQYF. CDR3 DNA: TGTGCCAGCAGCCGAGCGACAGATACGCAGTATTTT.

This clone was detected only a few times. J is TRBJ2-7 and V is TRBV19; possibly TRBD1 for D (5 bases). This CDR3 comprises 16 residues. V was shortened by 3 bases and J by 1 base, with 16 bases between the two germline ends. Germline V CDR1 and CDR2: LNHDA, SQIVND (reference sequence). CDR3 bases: TGTGCCAGTAGTATCCGGGTGGGTGGACAATCCTACGAGCAGTACTTC. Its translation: CASSIRVGGQSYEQYF.

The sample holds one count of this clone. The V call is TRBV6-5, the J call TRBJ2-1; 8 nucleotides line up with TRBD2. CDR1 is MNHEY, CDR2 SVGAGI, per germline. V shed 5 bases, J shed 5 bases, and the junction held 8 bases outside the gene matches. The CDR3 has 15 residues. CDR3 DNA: TGTGCCAGCAGTCGCGGCACTAGCGGAAACAATGAGCAGTTCTTC. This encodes CASSRGTSGNNEQFF.

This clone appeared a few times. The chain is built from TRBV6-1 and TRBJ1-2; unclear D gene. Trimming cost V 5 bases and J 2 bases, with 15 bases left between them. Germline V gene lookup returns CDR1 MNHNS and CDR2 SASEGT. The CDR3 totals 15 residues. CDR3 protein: CASSKWAQGNYGYTF. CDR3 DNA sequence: TGTGCCAGCAGTAAGTGGGCCCAAGGAAACTATGGCTACACCTTC.

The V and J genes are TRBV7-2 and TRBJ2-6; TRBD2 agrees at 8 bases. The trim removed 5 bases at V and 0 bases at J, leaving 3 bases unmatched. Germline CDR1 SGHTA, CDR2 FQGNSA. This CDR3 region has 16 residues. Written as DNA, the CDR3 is TGTGCCAGCAGCCTAAGCGGGAGCTCTGGGGCCAACGTCCTGACTTTC. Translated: CASSLSGSSGANVLTF. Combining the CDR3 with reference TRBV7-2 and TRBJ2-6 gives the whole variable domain GAGVSQSPSNKVTEKGKDVELRCDPISGHTALYWYRQSLGQGLEFLIYFQGNSAPDKSGLPSDRFSAERTGGSVSTLTIQRTQQEDSAVYLCASSLSGSSGANVLTFGAGSRLTVL.

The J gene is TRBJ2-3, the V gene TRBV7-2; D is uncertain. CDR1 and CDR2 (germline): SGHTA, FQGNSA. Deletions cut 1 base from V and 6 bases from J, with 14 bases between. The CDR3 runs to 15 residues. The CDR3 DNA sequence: TGTGCCAGCAGCTTAGTGCACTCTCCTCGGGATACGCAGTATTTT. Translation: CASSLVHSPRDTQYF.

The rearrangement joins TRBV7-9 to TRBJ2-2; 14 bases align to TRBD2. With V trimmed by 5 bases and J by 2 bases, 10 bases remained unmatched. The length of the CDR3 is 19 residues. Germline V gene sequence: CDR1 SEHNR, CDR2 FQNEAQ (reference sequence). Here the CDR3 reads CASSPTTSGGANNTGELFF. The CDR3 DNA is TGTGCCAGCAGCCCGACGACTAGCGGGGGGGCCAATAACACCGGGGAGCTGTTTTTT.

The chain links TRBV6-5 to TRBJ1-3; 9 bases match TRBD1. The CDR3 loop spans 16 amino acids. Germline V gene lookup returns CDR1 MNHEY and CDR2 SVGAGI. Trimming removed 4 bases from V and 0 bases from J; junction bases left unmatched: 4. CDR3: CASSLTGGTSGNTIYF. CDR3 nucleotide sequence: TGTGCCAGCAGTTTGACAGGGGGGACCTCTGGAAACACCATATATTTT.

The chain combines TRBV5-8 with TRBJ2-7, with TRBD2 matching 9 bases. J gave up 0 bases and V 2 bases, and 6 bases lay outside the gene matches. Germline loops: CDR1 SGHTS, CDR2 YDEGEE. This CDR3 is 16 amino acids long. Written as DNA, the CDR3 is TGTGCCAGCAGCTTCCGCGGGGGGGCAAGCTCCTACGAGCAGTACTTC. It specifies CASSFRGGASSYEQYF.

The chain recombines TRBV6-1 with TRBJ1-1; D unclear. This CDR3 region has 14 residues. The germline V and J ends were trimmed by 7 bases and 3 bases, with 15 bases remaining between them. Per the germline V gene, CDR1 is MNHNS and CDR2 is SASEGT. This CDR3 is CASTALGEDTEAFF. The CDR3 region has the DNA TGTGCCAGCACCGCTCTAGGCGAGGACACTGAAGCTTTCTTT.

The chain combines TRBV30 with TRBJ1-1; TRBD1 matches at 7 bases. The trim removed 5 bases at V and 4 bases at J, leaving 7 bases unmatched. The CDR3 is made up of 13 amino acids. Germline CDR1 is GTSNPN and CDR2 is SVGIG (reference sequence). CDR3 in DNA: TGTGCCTGGGACAGGACAGGAGGCACTGAAGCTTTCTTT. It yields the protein CAWDRTGGTEAFF.

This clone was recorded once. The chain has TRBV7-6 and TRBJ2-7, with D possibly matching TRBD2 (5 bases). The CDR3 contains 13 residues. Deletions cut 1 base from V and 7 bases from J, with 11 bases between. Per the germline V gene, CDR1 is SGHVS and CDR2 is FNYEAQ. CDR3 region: CASSLGRGFEQYF. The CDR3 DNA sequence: TGTGCCAGCAGCTTAGGCAGAGGGTTTGAGCAGTACTTC.

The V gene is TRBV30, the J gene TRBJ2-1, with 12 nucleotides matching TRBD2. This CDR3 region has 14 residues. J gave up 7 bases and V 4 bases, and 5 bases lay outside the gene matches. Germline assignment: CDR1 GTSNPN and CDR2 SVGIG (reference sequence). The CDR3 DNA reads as TGTGCCTGGAATCCTAGCGGGGGGGGAAATGAGCAGTTCTTC. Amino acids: CAWNPSGGGNEQFF. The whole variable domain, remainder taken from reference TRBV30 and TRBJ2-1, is SQTIHQWPATLVQPVGSPLSLECTVEGTSNPNLYWYRQAAGRGLQLLFYSVGIGQISSEVPQNLSASRPQDRQFILSSKKLLLSDSGFYLCAWNPSGGGNEQFFGPGTRLTVL.

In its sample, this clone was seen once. CDR3 sequence (DNA): TGTGCCAGCAGTGAAGGGTCTAGCGGTGGCACAGATACGCAGTATTTT. This gives the protein CASSEGSSGGTDTQYF. This sequence joins TRBV6-4 and TRBJ2-3; 7 bases are shared with TRBD2. This CDR3 comprises 16 residues. From germline, CDR1 is MRHNA and CDR2 SNTAGT. Trimming took 3 bases from V and 1 from J; bases not matched to a gene: 7.

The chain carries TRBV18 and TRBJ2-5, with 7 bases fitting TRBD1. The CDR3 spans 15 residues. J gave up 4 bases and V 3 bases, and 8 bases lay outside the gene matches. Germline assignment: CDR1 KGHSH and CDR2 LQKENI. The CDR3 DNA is TGTGCCAGCTCACCTGCAGGGGGATCGACAGAGACCCAGTACTTC. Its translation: CASSPAGGSTETQYF.

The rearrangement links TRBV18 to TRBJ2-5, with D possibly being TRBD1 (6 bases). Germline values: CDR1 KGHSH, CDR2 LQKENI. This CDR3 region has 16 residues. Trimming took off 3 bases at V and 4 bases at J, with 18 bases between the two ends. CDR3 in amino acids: CASSPKKDSLRETQYF. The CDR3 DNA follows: TGTGCCAGCTCACCCAAGAAGGACAGCTTGCGAGAGACCCAGTACTTC.

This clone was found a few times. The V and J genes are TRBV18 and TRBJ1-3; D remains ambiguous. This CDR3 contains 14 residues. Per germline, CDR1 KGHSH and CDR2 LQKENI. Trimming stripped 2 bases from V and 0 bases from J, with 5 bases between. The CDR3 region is CASSPGISGNTIYF. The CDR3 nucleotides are TGTGCCAGCTCACCAGGCATCTCTGGAAACACCATATATTTT.

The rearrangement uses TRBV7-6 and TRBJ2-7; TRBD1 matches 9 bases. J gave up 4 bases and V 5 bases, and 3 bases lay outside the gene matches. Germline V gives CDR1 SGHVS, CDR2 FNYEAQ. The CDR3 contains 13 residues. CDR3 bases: TGTGCCAGCAGCGCTGGGACAGGGTACGAGCAGTACTTC. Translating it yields CASSAGTGYEQYF.

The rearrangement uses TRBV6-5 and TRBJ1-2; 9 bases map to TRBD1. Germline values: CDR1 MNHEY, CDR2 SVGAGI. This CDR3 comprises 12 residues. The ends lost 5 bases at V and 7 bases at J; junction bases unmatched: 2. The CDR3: CASSRTGAGYTF. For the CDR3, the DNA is TGTGCCAGCAGTCGGACAGGGGCTGGCTACACCTTC.

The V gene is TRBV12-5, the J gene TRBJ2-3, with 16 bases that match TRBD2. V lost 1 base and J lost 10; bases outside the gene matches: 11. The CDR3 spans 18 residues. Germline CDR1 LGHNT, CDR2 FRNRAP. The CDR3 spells CASGLAAGTSGGARAQYF. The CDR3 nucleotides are TGTGCTAGTGGTTTGGCCGCCGGGACTAGCGGGGGGGCCAGAGCGCAGTATTTT.